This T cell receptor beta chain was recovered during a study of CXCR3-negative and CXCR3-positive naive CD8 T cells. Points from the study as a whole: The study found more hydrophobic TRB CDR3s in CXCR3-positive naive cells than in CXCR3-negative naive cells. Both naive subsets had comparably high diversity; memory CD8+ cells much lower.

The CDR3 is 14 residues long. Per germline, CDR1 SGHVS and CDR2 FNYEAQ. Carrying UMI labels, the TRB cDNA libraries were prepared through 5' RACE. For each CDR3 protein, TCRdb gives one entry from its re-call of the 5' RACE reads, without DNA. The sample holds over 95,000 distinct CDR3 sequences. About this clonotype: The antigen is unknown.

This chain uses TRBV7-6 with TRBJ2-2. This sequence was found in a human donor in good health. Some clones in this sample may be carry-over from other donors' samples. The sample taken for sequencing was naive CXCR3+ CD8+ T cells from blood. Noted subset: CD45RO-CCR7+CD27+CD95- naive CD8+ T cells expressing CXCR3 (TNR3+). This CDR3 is CASSLGAGSGELFF. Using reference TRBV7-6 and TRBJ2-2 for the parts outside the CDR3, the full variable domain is GAGVSQSPRYKVTKRGQDVALRCDPISGHVSLYWYRQALGQGPEFLTYFNYEAQQDKSGLPNDRFSAERPEGSISTLTIQRTEQRDSAMYRCASSLGAGSGELFFGEGSRLTVL.